This entry concerns a single TCR beta chain. The sample originates from a study of OX40 agonist ivuxolimab in advanced cancers. Turning to the study itself: The drug used for patients, ivuxolimab, was an agonistic anti-OX40 (CD134) antibody. Partial responses occurred in three patients (one hepatocellular carcinoma, two cutaneous melanoma).

Using immunoSEQ multiplex PCR, the repertoire was profiled, and TCRdb retains in-frame clones only, with some absent. Here the sample spans about 69,000 clones, more than 85% being singletons. Trimming cost V 4 bases and J 1 base, with 14 bases left between them. CDR3 length: 15 residues. CDR1 is SGHRS, CDR2 YFSETQ, per germline. The receptor was isolated from an adult with an advanced solid tumor such as melanoma, head and neck, liver or kidney cancer. The starting material was CD4+ or CD8+ T cells sorted from blood, obtained in a trial of the OX40 agonist ivuxolimab. This chain links TRBV5-1 with TRBJ1-1; D possibly corresponds to TRBD1 (5 bases). CDR3 sequence (DNA): TGCGCCAGCAGCCTACTGACAGAGACGAACACTGAAGCTTTCTTT. The encoded protein is CASSLLTETNTEAFF.